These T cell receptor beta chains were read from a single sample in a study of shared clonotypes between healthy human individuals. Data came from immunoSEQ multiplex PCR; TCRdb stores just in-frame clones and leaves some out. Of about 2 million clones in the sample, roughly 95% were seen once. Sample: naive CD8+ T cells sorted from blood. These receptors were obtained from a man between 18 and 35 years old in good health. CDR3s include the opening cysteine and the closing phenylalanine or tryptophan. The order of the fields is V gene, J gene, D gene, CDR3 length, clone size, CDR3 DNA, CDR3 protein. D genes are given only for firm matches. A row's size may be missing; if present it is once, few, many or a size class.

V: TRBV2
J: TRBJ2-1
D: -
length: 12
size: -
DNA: TGTGCCAGCAGTGAGTGGGTCAATGAGCAGTTCTTC
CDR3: CASSEWVNEQFF

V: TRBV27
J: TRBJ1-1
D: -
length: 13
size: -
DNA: TGTGCCAGCAGTTTATTGGCGGACACTGAAGCTTTCTTT
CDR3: CASSLLADTEAFF

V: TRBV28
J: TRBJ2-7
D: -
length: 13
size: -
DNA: TGTGCCAGCAGACCCGGACGGTCCTACGAGCAGTACTTC
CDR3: CASRPGRSYEQYF

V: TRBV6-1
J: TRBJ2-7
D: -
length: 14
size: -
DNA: TGTGCCAGCAGTGAAGTCAGTGGGGTTGACGAGCAGTACTTC
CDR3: CASSEVSGVDEQYF

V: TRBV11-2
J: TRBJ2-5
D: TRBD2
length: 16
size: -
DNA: TGTGCCAGCAGCTTAGATTGGGCGGGAGGGGACGAGACCCAGTACTTC
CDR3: CASSLDWAGGDETQYF

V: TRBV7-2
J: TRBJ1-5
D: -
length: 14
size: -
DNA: TGTGCCAGCAGCTTAGCCGGGGGGAATCAGCCCCAGCATTTT
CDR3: CASSLAGGNQPQHF

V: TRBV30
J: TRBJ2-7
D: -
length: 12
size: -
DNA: TGTGCCTGGAGTGTGGACAACTACGAGCAGTACTTC
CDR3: CAWSVDNYEQYF

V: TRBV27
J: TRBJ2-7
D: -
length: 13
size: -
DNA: TGTGCCAGCAGTTACGGGATCTCCTACGAGCAGTACTTC
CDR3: CASSYGISYEQYF

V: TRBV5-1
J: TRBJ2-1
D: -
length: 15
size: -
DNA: TGCGCCAGCAGCTTGGAGGGGGTTGCCTACAATGAGCAGTTCTTC
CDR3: CASSLEGVAYNEQFF

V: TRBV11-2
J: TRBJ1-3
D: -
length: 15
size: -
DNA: TGTGCCAGCAGCTCAGACCAGAGCTCTGGAAACACCATATATTTT
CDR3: CASSSDQSSGNTIYF

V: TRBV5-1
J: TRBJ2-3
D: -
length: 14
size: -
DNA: TGCGCCAGCAGCTTGGGACAGAGCACAGATACGCAGTATTTT
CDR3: CASSLGQSTDTQYF

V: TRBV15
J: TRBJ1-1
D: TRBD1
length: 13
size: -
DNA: TGTGCCACCAGCAGGGACAGGGCGACTGAAGCTTTCTTT
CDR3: CATSRDRATEAFF

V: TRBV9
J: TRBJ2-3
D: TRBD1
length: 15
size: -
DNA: TGTGCCAGCAGCTTAAAACAGGGGGGAACAGATACGCAGTATTTT
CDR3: CASSLKQGGTDTQYF

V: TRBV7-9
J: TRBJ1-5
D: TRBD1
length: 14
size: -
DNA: TGTGCCAGCAGCCTCGGACAGGGTGGTCAGCCCCAGCATTTT
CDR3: CASSLGQGGQPQHF

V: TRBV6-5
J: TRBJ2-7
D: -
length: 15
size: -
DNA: TGTGCCAGCAGTTACTCGAGTAGACACTCCTACGAGCAGTACTTC
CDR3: CASSYSSRHSYEQYF

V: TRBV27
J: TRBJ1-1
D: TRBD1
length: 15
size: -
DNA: TGTGCCAGCAGCTCTGCTACAGGGGCAGGCACTGAAGCTTTCTTT
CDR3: CASSSATGAGTEAFF

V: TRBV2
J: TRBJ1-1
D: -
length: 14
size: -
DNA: TGTGCCAGCAGTGGGCGGGGGGTAGACACTGAAGCTTTCTTT
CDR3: CASSGRGVDTEAFF

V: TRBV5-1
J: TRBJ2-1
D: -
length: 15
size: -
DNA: TGCGCCAGCAGCGAGGAACCCCTTTCCTACAATGAGCAGTTCTTC
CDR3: CASSEEPLSYNEQFF

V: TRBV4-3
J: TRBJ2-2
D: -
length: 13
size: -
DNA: TGCGCCAGCAGCCAATCTAACACCGGGGAGCTGTTTTTT
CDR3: CASSQSNTGELFF

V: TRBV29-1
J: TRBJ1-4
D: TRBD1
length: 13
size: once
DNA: TGCAGTGGACAGGCTTCAACTAATGAAAAACTGTTTTTT
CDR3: CSGQASTNEKLFF

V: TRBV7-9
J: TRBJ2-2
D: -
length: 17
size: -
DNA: TGTGCCAGCAGCTTACCCTACTTGACAGGGAACACCGGGGAGCTGTTTTTT
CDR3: CASSLPYLTGNTGELFF

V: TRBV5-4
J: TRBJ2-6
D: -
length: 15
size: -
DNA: TGTGCCAGCAGCGTGAAGGGCTCTGGGGCCAACGTCCTGACTTTC
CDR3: CASSVKGSGANVLTF

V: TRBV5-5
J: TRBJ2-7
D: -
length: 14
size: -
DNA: TGTGCCAGCACCCGGACAGAGACACCTTACGAGCAGTACTTC
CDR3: CASTRTETPYEQYF

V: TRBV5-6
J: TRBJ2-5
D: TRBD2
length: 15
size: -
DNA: TGTGCCAGCAGCTTTAAAGCGGGGGCTCAGGAGACCCAGTACTTC
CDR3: CASSFKAGAQETQYF

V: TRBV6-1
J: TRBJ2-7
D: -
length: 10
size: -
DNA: TGTGCCAGCAGTGTGTACGAGCAGTACTTC
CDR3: CASSVYEQYF

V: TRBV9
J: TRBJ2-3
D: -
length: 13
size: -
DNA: TGTGCCAGCAGCGCCACTAGCACAGATACGCAGTATTTT
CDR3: CASSATSTDTQYF

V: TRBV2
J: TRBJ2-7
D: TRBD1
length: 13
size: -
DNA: TGTGCCACCATCCGACAGGGGGCCTACGAGCAGTACTTC
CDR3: CATIRQGAYEQYF

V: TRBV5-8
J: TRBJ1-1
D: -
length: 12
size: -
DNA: TGTGCCAGCAGCCATGGACGGGTTGAAGCTTTCTTT
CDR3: CASSHGRVEAFF

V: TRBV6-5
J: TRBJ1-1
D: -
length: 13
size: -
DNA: TGTGCCAGCAGTTACTCGGCGAACACTGAAGCTTTCTTT
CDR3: CASSYSANTEAFF

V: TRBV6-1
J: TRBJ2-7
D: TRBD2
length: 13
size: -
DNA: TGTGCCAGCAGGGGAGCGGGAGAATACGAGCAGTACTTC
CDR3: CASRGAGEYEQYF

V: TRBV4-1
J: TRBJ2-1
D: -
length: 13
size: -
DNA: TGCGCCAGCAGCCAAGACCAGGGTTATGAGCAGTTCTTC
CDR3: CASSQDQGYEQFF

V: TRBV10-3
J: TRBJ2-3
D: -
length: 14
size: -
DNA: TGTGCCATCAGTGAGTCGAGCCCCACAGATACGCAGTATTTT
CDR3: CAISESSPTDTQYF

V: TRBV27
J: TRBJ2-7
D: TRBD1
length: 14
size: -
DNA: TGTGCCAGCAGTCCGGGACAGGGGGCGCGTGAGCAGTACTTC
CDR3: CASSPGQGAREQYF

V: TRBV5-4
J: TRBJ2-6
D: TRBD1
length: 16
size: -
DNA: TGTGCCAGCAGCCCGGACAGGTCCTCTGGGGCCAACGTCCTGACTTTC
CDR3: CASSPDRSSGANVLTF

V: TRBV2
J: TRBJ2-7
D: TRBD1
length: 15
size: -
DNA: TGTGCCAGCAGGGGGGTTGGGACAGGGACGGGCGAGCAGTACTTC
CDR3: CASRGVGTGTGEQYF

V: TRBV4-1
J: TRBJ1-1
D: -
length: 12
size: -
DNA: TGCGCCAGCAGCCAAGGTAGCGCTGAAGCTTTCTTT
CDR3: CASSQGSAEAFF

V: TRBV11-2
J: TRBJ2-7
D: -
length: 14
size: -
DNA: TGTGCCAGCAGCTTAGGCAGGGGACACTACGAGCAGTACTTC
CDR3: CASSLGRGHYEQYF

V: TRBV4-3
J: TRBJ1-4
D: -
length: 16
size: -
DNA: TGCGCCAGCAGCCAAGATATGGGATCCTTTAATGAAAAACTGTTTTTT
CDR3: CASSQDMGSFNEKLFF

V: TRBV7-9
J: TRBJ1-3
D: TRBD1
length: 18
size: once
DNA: TGTGCCAGCAGCTCGACAGGGGCCATCCTTCCCTCTGGAAACACCATATATTTT
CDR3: CASSSTGAILPSGNTIYF

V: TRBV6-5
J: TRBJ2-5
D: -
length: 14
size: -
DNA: TGTGCCAGCAGTTACACTTTGGAAGGGGAGACCCAGTACTTC
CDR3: CASSYTLEGETQYF

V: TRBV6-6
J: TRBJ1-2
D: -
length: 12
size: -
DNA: TGTGCCAGCAGTTCAGGGGATTTCGGCTACACCTTC
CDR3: CASSSGDFGYTF

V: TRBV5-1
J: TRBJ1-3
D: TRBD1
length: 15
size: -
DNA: TGCGCCAGCAGCTCGGGACAGGGCTCTGGAAACACCATATATTTT
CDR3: CASSSGQGSGNTIYF

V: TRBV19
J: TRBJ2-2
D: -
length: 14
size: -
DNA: TGTGCCAGTAATACAGGGATGAACACCGGGGAGCTGTTTTTT
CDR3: CASNTGMNTGELFF

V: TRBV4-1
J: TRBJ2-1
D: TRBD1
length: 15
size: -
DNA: TGCGCCAGCAGCCAAGAGGGACAGGGGTCCAATGAGCAGTTCTTC
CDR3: CASSQEGQGSNEQFF

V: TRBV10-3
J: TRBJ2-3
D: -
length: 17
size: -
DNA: TGTGCCATCAGTGAGTCGACCGGGAGTGGAAGCACAGATACGCAGTATTTT
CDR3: CAISESTGSGSTDTQYF

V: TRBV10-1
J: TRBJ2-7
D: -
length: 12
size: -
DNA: TGCGCCAGCAGTGACCCCCTCGGCGAGCAGTACTTC
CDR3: CASSDPLGEQYF

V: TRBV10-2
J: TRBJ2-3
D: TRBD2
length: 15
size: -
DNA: TGCGCCAGCAGTGTGTTAGCGGGAGGCACAGATACGCAGTATTTT
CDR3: CASSVLAGGTDTQYF

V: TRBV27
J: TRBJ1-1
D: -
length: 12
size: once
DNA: TGTGCCAGCAGAACAGATGTGGGGGAAGCTTTCTTT
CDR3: CASRTDVGEAFF

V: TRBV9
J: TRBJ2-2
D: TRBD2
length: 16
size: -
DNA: TGTGCCAGCAGCGTAGTGGAGCGGGGTGACACCGGGGAGCTGTTTTTT
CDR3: CASSVVERGDTGELFF

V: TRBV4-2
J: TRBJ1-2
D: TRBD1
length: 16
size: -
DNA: TGTGCCAGCAGCCCGCGACCGGGACAGGGGGCTTATGGCTACACCTTC
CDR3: CASSPRPGQGAYGYTF

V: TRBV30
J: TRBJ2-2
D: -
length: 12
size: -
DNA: TGTGCCTATACAGGGGAGGACGGGGAGCTGTTTTTT
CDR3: CAYTGEDGELFF

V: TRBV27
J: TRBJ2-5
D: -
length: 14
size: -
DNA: TGTGCCAGCAGTCTCCTCGGACAAAGGGAGACCCAGTACTTC
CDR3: CASSLLGQRETQYF

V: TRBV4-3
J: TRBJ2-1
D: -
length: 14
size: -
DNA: TGCGCCAGCAGCCAAGATTCCTCACTCAATGAGCAGTTCTTC
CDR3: CASSQDSSLNEQFF

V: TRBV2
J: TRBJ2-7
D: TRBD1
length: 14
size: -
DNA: TGTGCCAGCAGTGGACAGGGGTATTCCTACGAGCAGTACTTC
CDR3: CASSGQGYSYEQYF

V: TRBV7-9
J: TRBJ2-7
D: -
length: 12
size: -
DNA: TGTGCCAGCAGCTCCGATATTGGGGAGAAGTACTTC
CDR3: CASSSDIGEKYF